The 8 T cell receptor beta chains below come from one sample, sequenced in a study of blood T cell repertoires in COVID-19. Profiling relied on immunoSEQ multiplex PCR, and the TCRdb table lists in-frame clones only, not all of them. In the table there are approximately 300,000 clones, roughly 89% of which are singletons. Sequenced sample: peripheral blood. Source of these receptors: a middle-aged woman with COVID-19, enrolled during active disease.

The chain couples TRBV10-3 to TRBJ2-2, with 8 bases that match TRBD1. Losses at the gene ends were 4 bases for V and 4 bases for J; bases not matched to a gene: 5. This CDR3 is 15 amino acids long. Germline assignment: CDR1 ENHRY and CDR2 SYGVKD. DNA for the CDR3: TGTGCCATCAGTGCAGACAGGGGCGGCACCGGGGAGCTGTTTTTT. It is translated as CAISADRGGTGELFF.

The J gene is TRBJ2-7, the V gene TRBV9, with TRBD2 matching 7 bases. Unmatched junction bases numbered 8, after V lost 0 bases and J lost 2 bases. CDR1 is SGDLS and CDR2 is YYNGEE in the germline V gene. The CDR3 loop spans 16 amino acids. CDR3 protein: CASSVGLAVDTYEQYF. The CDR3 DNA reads TGTGCCAGCAGCGTAGGGCTAGCGGTAGATACCTACGAGCAGTACTTC.

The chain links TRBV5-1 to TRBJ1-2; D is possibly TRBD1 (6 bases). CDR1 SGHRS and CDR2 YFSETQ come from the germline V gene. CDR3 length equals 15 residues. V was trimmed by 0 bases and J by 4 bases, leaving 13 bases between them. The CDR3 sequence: CASSLADSQGYGYTF. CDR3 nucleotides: TGCGCCAGCAGCTTGGCGGACAGCCAAGGCTATGGCTACACCTTC.

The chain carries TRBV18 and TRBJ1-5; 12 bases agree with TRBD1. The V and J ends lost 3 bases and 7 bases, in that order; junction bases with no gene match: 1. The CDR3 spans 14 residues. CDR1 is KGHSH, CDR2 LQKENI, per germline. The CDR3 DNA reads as TGTGCCAGCTCACCCGGGACAGGGGGCCAGCCCCAGCATTTT. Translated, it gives CASSPGTGGQPQHF.

DNA of the CDR3: TGTGCCAGCAGCTTTCGACAGGGTATTAACTATGGCTACACCTTC. The encoded protein is CASSFRQGINYGYTF. The chain combines TRBV7-9 with TRBJ1-2; 7 positions match TRBD1. The CDR3 is 15 residues long. The V gene's germline CDR1 is SEHNR and CDR2 FQNEAQ (reference sequence). With 3 bases clipped from V and 1 base from J, the junction kept 5 bases outside the gene matches. Full variable domain (outside the CDR3, taken from reference TRBV7-9 and TRBJ1-2): DTGVSQNPRHKITKRGQNVTFRCDPISEHNRLYWYRQTLGQGPEFLTYFQNEAQLEKSRLLSDRFSAERPKGSFSTLEIQRTEQGDSAMYLCASSFRQGINYGYTFGSGTRLTVV.

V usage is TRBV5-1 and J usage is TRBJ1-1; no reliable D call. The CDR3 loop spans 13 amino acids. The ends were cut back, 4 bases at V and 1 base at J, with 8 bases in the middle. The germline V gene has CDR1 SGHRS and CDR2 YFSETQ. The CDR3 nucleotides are TGCGCCAGCAGCCCGGTTCGGAACACTGAAGCTTTCTTT. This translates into CASSPVRNTEAFF.

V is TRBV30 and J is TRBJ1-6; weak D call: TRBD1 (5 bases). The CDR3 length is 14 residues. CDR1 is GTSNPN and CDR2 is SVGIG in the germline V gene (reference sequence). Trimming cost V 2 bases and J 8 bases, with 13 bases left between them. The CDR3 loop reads CAWSRRGGYSPLHF. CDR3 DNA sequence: TGTGCCTGGAGTAGACGGGGGGGGTATTCACCCCTCCACTTT.

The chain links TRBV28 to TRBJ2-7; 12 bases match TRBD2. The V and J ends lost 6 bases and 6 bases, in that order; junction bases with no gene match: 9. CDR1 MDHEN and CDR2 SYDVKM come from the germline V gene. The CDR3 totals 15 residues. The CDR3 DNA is TGTGCCAGCAGGACTAGCGGGGGACCCCTTGGCGAGCAGTACTTC. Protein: CASRTSGGPLGEQYF.